This is a list of T cell receptor beta chains from one sample in a study of blood T cell repertoires in COVID-19. Libraries were prepared by immunoSEQ multiplex PCR; TCRdb keeps only in-frame clonotypes and omits some of them. The sample lists some 40,000 clones, 88% seen once, with approximately 5% in the top ten. Sequencing was performed on peripheral blood. Receptor source: a human donor in a cohort sampled during active COVID-19. The CDR3 runs from the conserved cysteine through the conserved F or W. The D gene is left open where the match is weak.

TRBV3-1/TRBV3-2	-	TRBJ1-1	TGTGCCAGCAGCCAAATCACGGGGAACACTGAAGCTTTCTTT	CASSQITGNTEAFF
TRBV10-2	TRBD1	TRBJ1-5	TGCGCCACCACGACAGGGGGTGGTAGTCAGCCCCAGCATTTT	CATTTGGGSQPQHF
TRBV5-4	-	TRBJ2-1	TGTGCCAGCAGCTTGGCCCTAGGGGCTGAGCAGTTCTTC	CASSLALGAEQFF
TRBV7-9	-	TRBJ1-2	TGTGCCAGCAGCCCTGTGGGGCAGCCTGCCTATGGCTACACCTTC	CASSPVGQPAYGYTF
TRBV9	TRBD2	TRBJ2-1	TGTGCCAGCAGCACGAGCGGGATCTTCGGTGAGCAGTTCTTC	CASSTSGIFGEQFF
TRBV10-3	-	TRBJ1-2	TGTGCCATCAGTGAGCCAGAGGGTAGTGGCTACACCTTC	CAISEPEGSGYTF
TRBV2	TRBD1	TRBJ1-2	TGTGCCAGCAGTGATCCGGGACAGGGATCCACCTTC	CASSDPGQGSTF
TRBV7-2	TRBD2	TRBJ2-3	TGTGCCAGCAGCTTAGTGCCTAGCGGGGGTAGCACAGATACGCAGTATTTT	CASSLVPSGGSTDTQYF
TRBV15	TRBD2	TRBJ2-7	TGTGCCACCAGCAGAGGGAGCGGGGCTTCCTACGAGCAGTACTTC	CATSRGSGASYEQYF
TRBV28	TRBD1	TRBJ1-2	TGTGCCAGCAGTTTCTCTACAGGGGGTCTTGGCTACACCTTC	CASSFSTGGLGYTF
TRBV30	TRBD1	TRBJ1-1	TGTGCCTGGAGTCATCAGGGGGCTAACACTGAAGCTTTCTTT	CAWSHQGANTEAFF
TRBV27	TRBD2	TRBJ2-7	TGTGCCAGCAGTCCCGGGGGGGGGCGCAGTCGGTACGAGCAGTACTTC	CASSPGGGRSRYEQYF